Listed below are T cell receptor beta chains from one sample, sequenced in a study of blood T cell repertoires in COVID-19. TCRdb's copy holds only in-frame clones and misses some; the assay was immunoSEQ multiplex PCR. The sample comprises 80,000 to 95,000 clones, approximately 85% of which are singletons, and around 12% rests with the top ten. The sample consisted of peripheral blood. The receptors originated from a human donor in a cohort sampled during active COVID-19. Both conserved end residues are part of each CDR3. The D gene is left open where the match is weak. Rows give clone size only sometimes, using once, few, many, or a class for an expanded clone.

V	J	length	D	size	CDR3	DNA
TRBV27	TRBJ2-3	16	TRBD1	.	CASSLSVAGGGDTQYF	TGTGCCAGCAGTTTATCGGTGGCAGGGGGCGGAGATACGCAGTATTTT
TRBV6-5	TRBJ1-1	15	TRBD1	.	CASTIHGTGVTEAFF	TGTGCCAGCACTATACACGGGACAGGGGTCACTGAAGCTTTCTTT
TRBV3-1/TRBV3-2	TRBJ2-6	15	.	.	CASSPTWAGANVLTF	TGTGCCAGCAGCCCCACGTGGGCCGGGGCCAACGTCCTGACTTTC
TRBV7-2	TRBJ2-7	14	TRBD2	.	CASSSSSGSYEQYF	TGTGCCAGCAGCTCCTCTAGCGGCTCCTACGAGCAGTACTTC
TRBV20-1	TRBJ2-1	13	.	many	CSASLGLYNEQFF	TGCAGTGCTAGTTTGGGACTTTACAATGAGCAGTTCTTC
TRBV27	TRBJ1-2	13	.	.	CASSTDRNYGYTF	TGTGCCAGCAGTACCGACAGAAACTATGGCTACACCTTC
TRBV4-3	TRBJ2-2	19	TRBD2	.	CASSQEARTSGQYTGELFF	TGCGCCAGCAGCCAAGAAGCCCGGACTAGCGGACAATACACCGGGGAGCTGTTTTTT
TRBV6-1	TRBJ1-6	16	TRBD1	.	CASSDDVRGKNSPLHF	TGTGCCAGCAGTGACGATGTCAGGGGGAAAAATTCACCCCTCCACTTT
TRBV4-3	TRBJ2-1	15	TRBD2	.	CASSPPGLVPREQFF	TGCGCCAGCAGCCCTCCGGGACTAGTCCCGAGAGAGCAGTTCTTC
TRBV27	TRBJ2-7	16	.	.	CASSLSPFESDPGQYF	TGTGCCAGCAGTTTATCCCCGTTCGAATCAGACCCGGGGCAGTACTTC
TRBV3-1/TRBV3-2	TRBJ1-2	13	.	few	CASSPSQVVSYTF	TGTGCCAGCAGCCCCTCACAGGTCGTGAGCTACACCTTC
TRBV4-3	TRBJ1-2	14	.	few	CASSQGAGPHGYTF	TGCGCCAGCAGCCAAGGGGCAGGCCCGCATGGCTACACCTTC
TRBV7-2	TRBJ1-2	12	.	.	CASSPNTYGYTF	TGTGCCAGCAGCCCAAACACCTATGGCTACACCTTC
TRBV3-1/TRBV3-2	TRBJ1-6	16	TRBD1	.	CASSRHRDRVNSPLHF	TGTGCCAGCAGCCGCCACCGGGACAGGGTCAATTCACCCCTCCACTTT
TRBV7-9	TRBJ2-7	11	.	.	CASSSSAEQYF	TGTGCCAGCAGCTCCTCTGCGGAGCAGTACTTC
TRBV11-3	TRBJ2-7	16	TRBD2	.	CASSLDGSGDSYEQYF	TGTGCCAGCAGCTTAGATGGTAGCGGGGATTCCTACGAGCAGTACTTC
TRBV11-1	TRBJ2-7	13	.	.	CASSLVADYEQYF	TGTGCCAGCAGCTTAGTAGCCGACTACGAGCAGTACTTC
TRBV5-1	TRBJ1-1	14	TRBD1	.	CASSTGQGNTEAFF	TGCGCCAGCAGCACCGGACAGGGGAACACTGAAGCTTTCTTT
TRBV12-3/TRBV12-4	TRBJ2-7	13	TRBD1	.	CASSLGQGPEQYF	TGTGCCAGCAGTTTAGGACAGGGCCCCGAGCAGTACTTC
TRBV16	TRBJ1-2	16	TRBD1	.	CASSRSVGQGNYGYTF	TGTGCCAGCAGCCGCTCCGTAGGACAGGGAAACTATGGCTACACCTTC
TRBV7-8	TRBJ1-1	17	.	.	CASSPYLRTALNTEAFF	TGTGCCAGCAGCCCCTACCTCCGGACAGCCTTGAACACTGAAGCTTTCTTT
TRBV27	TRBJ2-3	14	TRBD1	.	CASSETGGADTQYF	TGTGCCAGCAGTGAGACAGGGGGGGCAGATACGCAGTATTTT
TRBV7-8	TRBJ2-7	15	TRBD1	.	CASSLSTGTGVEQYF	TGTGCCAGCAGCCTTTCAACCGGGACAGGGGTCGAGCAGTACTTC
TRBV7-9	TRBJ1-1	12	.	.	CASSLQGKEAFF	TGTGCCAGCAGCTTACAGGGTAAAGAAGCTTTCTTT
TRBV14	TRBJ2-5	15	TRBD1	.	CASSPGTAYQETQYF	TGTGCCAGCAGTCCCGGGACAGCTTACCAAGAGACCCAGTACTTC
TRBV27	TRBJ1-2	15	.	.	CASSFSGNGLYGYTF	TGTGCCAGCAGTTTTTCAGGGAATGGCCTCTATGGCTACACCTTC
TRBV18	TRBJ2-1	17	TRBD2	.	CASSRRTSGSAYNEQFF	TGTGCCAGCTCACGGCGGACTAGCGGGAGTGCCTACAATGAGCAGTTCTTC
TRBV2	TRBJ2-2	17	TRBD1	once	CASSEWPGTANTGELFF	TGTGCCAGCAGTGAATGGCCGGGGACAGCGAACACCGGGGAGCTGTTTTTT
TRBV19	TRBJ2-7	16	.	.	CASSWEGTGYSYEQYF	TGTGCCAGTAGTTGGGAGGGGACAGGATACTCCTACGAGCAGTACTTC
TRBV9	TRBJ2-6	17	.	.	CASSVVPGPPGANVLTF	TGTGCCAGCAGCGTAGTTCCAGGTCCCCCTGGGGCCAACGTCCTGACTTTC
TRBV19	TRBJ2-1	13	TRBD1	few	CASSPGTGYGSIF	TGTGCCAGTAGCCCCGGGACAGGGTACGGGTCGATCTTC
TRBV2	TRBJ2-7	15	.	few	CASSREDSQAYEQYF	TGTGCCAGCAGTCGCGAGGACAGTCAGGCCTACGAGCAGTACTTC
TRBV12-5	TRBJ2-2	21	TRBD2	.	CASTPTDATSGRGSITGELFF	TGTGCTAGTACCCCAACGGACGCGACTAGCGGGAGGGGAAGTATCACCGGGGAGCTGTTTTTT
TRBV9	TRBJ2-4	14	.	.	CASSVDIAKNIQYF	TGTGCCAGCAGCGTAGATATAGCCAAAAACATTCAGTACTTC
TRBV6-5	TRBJ2-2	14	.	.	CASSFGQYTGELFF	TGTGCCAGCAGTTTCGGACAGTACACCGGGGAGCTGTTTTTT
TRBV29-1	TRBJ1-1	16	TRBD1	once	CSVESRDRGWNTEAFF	TGCAGCGTCGAGTCCCGGGACAGGGGATGGAACACTGAAGCTTTCTTT
TRBV9	TRBJ2-1	16	TRBD2	.	CASSVEGGGANNEQFF	TGTGCCAGCAGCGTAGAGGGCGGGGGGGCAAACAATGAGCAGTTCTTC
TRBV12-3/TRBV12-4	TRBJ1-2	12	.	.	CASTGVGYGYTF	TGTGCCAGCACGGGGGTAGGCTATGGCTACACCTTC
TRBV28	TRBJ2-7	15	.	medium-sized	CASSLGLNPTYEQYF	TGTGCCAGCAGTTTAGGACTAAACCCCACCTACGAGCAGTACTTC
TRBV19	TRBJ2-7	16	.	.	CASSIEGQGTDYEQYF	TGTGCCAGTAGTATTGAGGGTCAGGGGACGGATTACGAGCAGTACTTC
TRBV5-6	TRBJ2-3	13	.	.	CASVRGSTDTQYF	TGTGCCAGCGTCCGGGGTAGCACAGATACGCAGTATTTT
TRBV7-2	TRBJ1-1	13	.	.	CASSLNRKGQAFF	TGTGCCAGCAGCTTAAACAGAAAAGGCCAGGCTTTCTTT
TRBV5-8	TRBJ2-5	12	.	.	CASSPGWETQYF	TGTGCCAGCAGCCCCGGTTGGGAGACCCAGTACTTC
TRBV4-2	TRBJ2-1	16	TRBD2	.	CASSQAGTSANNEQFF	TGTGCCAGCAGCCAGGCCGGGACTAGCGCAAACAATGAGCAGTTCTTC
TRBV5-1	TRBJ1-2	17	TRBD1	once	CASSLSPGTQGGRGYTF	TGCGCCAGCAGCTTGTCCCCGGGTACTCAGGGGGGACGGGGCTACACCTTC
TRBV2	TRBJ2-7	14	TRBD2	.	CASMRREAAYEQYF	TGTGCCAGCATGAGGCGGGAGGCCGCCTACGAGCAGTACTTC
TRBV7-2	TRBJ1-5	15	.	.	CASSLGVTTNQPQHF	TGTGCCAGCAGCTTAGGTGTTACTACCAATCAGCCCCAGCATTTT
TRBV19	TRBJ1-4	11	.	.	CASSPQGKLFF	TGTGCCAGTAGCCCCCAGGGCAAACTGTTTTTT
TRBV19	TRBJ2-5	11	.	.	CASSIAETQYF	TGTGCCAGTAGTATCGCGGAGACCCAGTACTTC
TRBV5-5	TRBJ2-3	16	.	.	CASRYGGGPRTDTQYF	TGTGCCAGCAGGTACGGCGGAGGCCCCCGCACAGATACGCAGTATTTT
TRBV9	TRBJ2-3	16	TRBD2	once	CASSPTSGRGPDTQYF	TGTGCCAGCAGCCCAACTAGCGGGAGGGGCCCAGATACGCAGTATTTT
TRBV19	TRBJ2-5	13	TRBD2	.	CASSLAGWETQYF	TGTGCCAGTAGCCTAGCGGGTTGGGAGACCCAGTACTTC
TRBV4-1	TRBJ2-7	14	.	.	CASSQAGVGYEQYF	TGCGCCAGCAGCCAAGCGGGGGTTGGATACGAGCAGTACTTC
TRBV7-7	TRBJ2-5	16	.	.	CASSSRWGTQQETQYF	TGTGCTAGCAGCTCCCGATGGGGGACACAACAAGAGACCCAGTACTTC
TRBV6-2/TRBV6-3	TRBJ1-1	13	.	.	CASSIRGGSEAFF	TGTGCCAGCAGTATAAGGGGAGGATCTGAAGCTTTCTTT